This is a list of T cell receptor beta chains from one sample in a study of T cells in Graves' hyperthyroidism and ophthalmopathy. TCRdb called the multiplex PCR reads again in MiXCR, with one record for every CDR3 protein. The repertoire has almost 250,000 distinct CDR3 sequences, approximately 23% of them found once; the top ten carry approximately 35%. Sample: blood. These receptors originate from a woman aged 40 to 50 with Graves' ophthalmopathy. The CDR3 runs from the conserved cysteine through the conserved F or W. A D gene is named only where the DNA matches it firmly. For some rows the clone size is stated as once, few or many, or as a class when expanded; others skip it.

d_call,j_call,v_call,clone_size,cdr3_length,cdr3_nt,cdr3_aa
TRBD2,TRBJ2-7,TRBV27,many,15,TGTGCCAGCAGTACGGATAGCGGGCCCCTCTACGAGCAGTACTTC,CASSTDSGPLYEQYF
-,TRBJ1-6,TRBV30,-,11,TGTGCCTGGACAGCAAATTCACCCCTCCACTTT,CAWTANSPLHF
TRBD2,TRBJ2-5,TRBV12-3/TRBV12-4,-,14,TGTGCCAGCAGGAGGGGACTACCACAAGAGACCCAGTACTTC,CASRRGLPQETQYF
TRBD1,TRBJ2-7,TRBV6-1,-,12,TGTGCCAGCACTGGACAGGGTTACGGGCAGTACTTC,CASTGQGYGQYF
-,TRBJ2-2,TRBV27,many,14,TGTGCCAGCAGTCCCGCCGGGGAATTCGGGGAGCTGTTTTTT,CASSPAGEFGELFF
TRBD2,TRBJ2-7,TRBV10-2,many,18,TGCGCCAGCAGTGAGTCGTTATCGGGAGGGATTGGGTCCTACGAGCAGTACTTC,CASSESLSGGIGSYEQYF
-,TRBJ2-7,TRBV15,many,14,TGTGCCACCAGCAGAGATGTAAGGGACTACGAGCAGTACTTC,CATSRDVRDYEQYF
TRBD1,TRBJ1-2,TRBV30,few,13,TGTGCCTGGAGTGAGGGACAGAGCTATGGCTACACCTTC,CAWSEGQSYGYTF
-,TRBJ2-7,TRBV4-1,many,15,TGCGCCAGCAGCCAAGATCCCGACAGTTCCTACGAGCAGTACTTC,CASSQDPDSSYEQYF
-,TRBJ2-5,TRBV12-3/TRBV12-4,-,15,TGTGCCAGCAGTTTTAGGCTGGGATGGGGGGAGACCCAGTACTTC,CASSFRLGWGETQYF
-,TRBJ1-5,TRBV6-1,-,14,TGTGCCAGCAGTGAAAGTTCAAGAAATCAGCCCCAGCATTTT,CASSESSRNQPQHF
-,TRBJ1-1,TRBV12-3/TRBV12-4,-,14,TGTGCCAGCAGTAGACTGGGACGGGACACTGAAGCTTCCTTT,CASSRLGRDTEASF
-,TRBJ1-5,TRBV6-2/TRBV6-3,-,13,TGTGCCAGCAGGCTGCGAGGTGCTCAGCCCCAGCATTTT,CASRLRGAQPQHF
-,TRBJ2-2,TRBV6-5,many,15,TGTGCCAGCAGTTACCCGACTGGGGGTCCCGGGGAGCTGTTTTTT,CASSYPTGGPGELFF
-,TRBJ2-5,TRBV4-2,-,14,TGTGCCAGCAGCGACTGGGGGCGTAAAGAGACCCAGTACTTC,CASSDWGRKETQYF